This T cell receptor beta chain was found in a study of OX40 agonist ivuxolimab in advanced cancers. Study results and limitations: Averaged across samples, CD8+ T cells carried more expanded clones than CD4+ did. Clonal expansion by week 6 occurred in CD4+ and CD8+ blood T cells (at 0.1 to 3.0 mg/kg).

There are a few counts of this clone. Its specificity is unknown. TCRdb keeps only in-frame clones here, not all; method: immunoSEQ multiplex PCR. The table lists about 13,000 clones, about 85% of them singletons. CDR1 is SEHNR and CDR2 is FQNEAQ in the germline V gene (reference sequence). Trimming shortened V by 5 bases and J by 2 bases, and 12 bases separated the two germline ends. The CDR3 is 14 residues long. Sequencing was performed on CD4+ or CD8+ T cells sorted from blood, taken in a trial of the OX40 agonist ivuxolimab. V and J are TRBV7-9 and TRBJ2-5; D gene uncertain. The TCR sequence derives from an adult with an advanced solid tumor such as melanoma, head and neck, liver or kidney cancer. For the CDR3, the DNA is TGTGCCAGCAGCCCCCGCAGCGAACAAGAGACCCAGTACTTC. Its translation: CASSPRSEQETQYF.